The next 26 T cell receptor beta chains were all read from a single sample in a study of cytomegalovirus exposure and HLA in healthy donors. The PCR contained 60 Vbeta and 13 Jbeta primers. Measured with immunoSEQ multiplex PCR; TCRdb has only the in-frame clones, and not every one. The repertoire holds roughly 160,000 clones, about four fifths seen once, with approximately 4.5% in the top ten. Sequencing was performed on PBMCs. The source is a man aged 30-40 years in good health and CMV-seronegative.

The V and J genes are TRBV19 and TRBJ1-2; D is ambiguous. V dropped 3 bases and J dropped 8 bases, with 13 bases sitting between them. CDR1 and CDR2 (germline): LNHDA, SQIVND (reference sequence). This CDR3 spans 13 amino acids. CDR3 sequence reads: CASSIRTPRGYTF. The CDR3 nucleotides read TGTGCCAGTAGTATCAGGACTCCGAGAGGCTACACCTTC.

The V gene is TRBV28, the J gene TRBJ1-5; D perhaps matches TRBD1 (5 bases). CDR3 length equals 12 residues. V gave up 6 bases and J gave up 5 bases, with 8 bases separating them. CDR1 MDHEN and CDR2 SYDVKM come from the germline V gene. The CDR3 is CASSQGDQPQHF. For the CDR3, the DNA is TGTGCCAGCAGCCAGGGCGATCAGCCCCAGCATTTT.

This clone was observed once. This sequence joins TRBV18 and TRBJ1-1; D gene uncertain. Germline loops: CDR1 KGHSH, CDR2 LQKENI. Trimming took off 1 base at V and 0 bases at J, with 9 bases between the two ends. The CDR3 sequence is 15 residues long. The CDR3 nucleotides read TGTGCCAGCTCACCACTTACGACACTGAACACTGAAGCTTTCTTT. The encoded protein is CASSPLTTLNTEAFF.

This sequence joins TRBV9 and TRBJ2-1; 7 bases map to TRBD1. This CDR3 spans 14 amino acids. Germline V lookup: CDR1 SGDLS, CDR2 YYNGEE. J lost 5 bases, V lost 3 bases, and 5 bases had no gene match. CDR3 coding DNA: TGTGCCAGCAGCGCCGGGACAGTACACAATGAGCAGTTCTTC. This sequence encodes CASSAGTVHNEQFF.

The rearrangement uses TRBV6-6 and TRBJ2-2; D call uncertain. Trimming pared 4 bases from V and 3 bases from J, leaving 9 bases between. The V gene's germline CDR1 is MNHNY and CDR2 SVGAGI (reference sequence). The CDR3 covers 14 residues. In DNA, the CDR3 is TGTGCCAGCAGTTCCCCCCGGGACACCGGGGAGCTGTTTTTT. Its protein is CASSSPRDTGELFF.

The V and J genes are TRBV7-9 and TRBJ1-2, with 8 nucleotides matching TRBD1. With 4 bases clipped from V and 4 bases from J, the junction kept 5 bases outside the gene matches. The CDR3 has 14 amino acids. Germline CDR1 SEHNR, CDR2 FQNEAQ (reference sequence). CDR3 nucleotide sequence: TGTGCCAGCAGCTCAAGACAGGGGACCTATGGCTACACCTTC. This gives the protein CASSSRQGTYGYTF.

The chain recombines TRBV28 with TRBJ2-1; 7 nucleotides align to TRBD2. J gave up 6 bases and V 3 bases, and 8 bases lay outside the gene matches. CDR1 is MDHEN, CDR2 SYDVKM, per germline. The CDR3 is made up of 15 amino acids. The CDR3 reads CASSFSGGTINEQFF. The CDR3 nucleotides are TGTGCCAGCAGTTTTTCCGGGGGGACCATCAATGAGCAGTTCTTC. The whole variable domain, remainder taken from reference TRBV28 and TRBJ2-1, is DVKVTQSSRYLVKRTGEKVFLECVQDMDHENMFWYRQDPGLGLRLIYFSYDVKMKEKGDIPEGYSVSREKKERFSLILESASTNQTSMYLCASSFSGGTINEQFFGPGTRLTVL.

CDR3 DNA: TGCGCCAGCAGCCGGGGGGGGAATGAGCAGTTCTTC. Translation: CASSRGGNEQFF. The J gene is TRBJ2-1, the V gene TRBV5-1; TRBD2 aligns across 8 bases. Per the germline V gene, CDR1 is SGHRS and CDR2 is YFSETQ. CDR3 length: 12 residues. J was trimmed by 7 bases and V by 4 bases; bases with no gene match: 1.

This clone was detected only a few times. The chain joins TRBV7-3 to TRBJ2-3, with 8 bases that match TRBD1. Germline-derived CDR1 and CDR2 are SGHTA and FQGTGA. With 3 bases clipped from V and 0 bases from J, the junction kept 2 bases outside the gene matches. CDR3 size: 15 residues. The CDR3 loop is CASSFRQGSTDTQYF. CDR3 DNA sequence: TGTGCCAGCAGCTTCCGACAGGGGAGCACAGATACGCAGTATTTT.

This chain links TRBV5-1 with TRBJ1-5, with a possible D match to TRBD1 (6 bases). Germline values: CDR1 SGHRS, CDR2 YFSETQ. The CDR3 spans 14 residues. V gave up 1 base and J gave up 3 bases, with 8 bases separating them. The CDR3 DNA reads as TGCGCCAGCAGCTTGACAGGGATCAATCAGCCCCAGCATTTT. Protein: CASSLTGINQPQHF.

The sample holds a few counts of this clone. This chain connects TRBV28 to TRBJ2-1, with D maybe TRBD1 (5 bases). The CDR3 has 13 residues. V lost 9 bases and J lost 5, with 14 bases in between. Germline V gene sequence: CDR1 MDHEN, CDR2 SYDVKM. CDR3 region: CASHHRRDNEQFF. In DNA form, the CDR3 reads TGTGCCAGTCACCACAGGAGAGACAATGAGCAGTTCTTC. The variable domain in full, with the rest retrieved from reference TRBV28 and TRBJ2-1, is DVKVTQSSRYLVKRTGEKVFLECVQDMDHENMFWYRQDPGLGLRLIYFSYDVKMKEKGDIPEGYSVSREKKERFSLILESASTNQTSMYLCASHHRRDNEQFFGPGTRLTVL.

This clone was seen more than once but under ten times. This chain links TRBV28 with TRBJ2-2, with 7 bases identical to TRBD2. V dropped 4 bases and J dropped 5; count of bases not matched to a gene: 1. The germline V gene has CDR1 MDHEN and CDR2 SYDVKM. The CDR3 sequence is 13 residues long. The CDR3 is CASSWGGTGELFF. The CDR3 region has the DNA TGTGCCAGCAGTTGGGGGGGGACCGGGGAGCTGTTTTTT. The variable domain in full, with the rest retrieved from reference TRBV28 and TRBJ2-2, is DVKVTQSSRYLVKRTGEKVFLECVQDMDHENMFWYRQDPGLGLRLIYFSYDVKMKEKGDIPEGYSVSREKKERFSLILESASTNQTSMYLCASSWGGTGELFFGEGSRLTVL.

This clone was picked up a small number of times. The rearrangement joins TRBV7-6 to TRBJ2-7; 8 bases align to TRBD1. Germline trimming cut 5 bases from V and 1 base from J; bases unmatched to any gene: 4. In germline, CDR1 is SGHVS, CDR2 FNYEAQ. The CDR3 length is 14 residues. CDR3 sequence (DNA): TGTGCCAGCAGCGACAGACAGGGGTCCTACGAGCAGTACTTC. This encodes CASSDRQGSYEQYF.

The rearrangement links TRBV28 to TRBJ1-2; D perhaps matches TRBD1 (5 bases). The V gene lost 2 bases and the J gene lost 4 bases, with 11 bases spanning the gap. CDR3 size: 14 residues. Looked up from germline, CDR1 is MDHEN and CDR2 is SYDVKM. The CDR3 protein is CASSLPGIIYGYTF. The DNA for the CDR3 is TGTGCCAGCAGTTTACCAGGGATCATCTATGGCTACACCTTC.

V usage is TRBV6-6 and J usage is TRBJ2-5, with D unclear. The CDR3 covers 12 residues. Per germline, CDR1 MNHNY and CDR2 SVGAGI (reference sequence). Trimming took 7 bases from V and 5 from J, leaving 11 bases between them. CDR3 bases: TGTGCCAGCAACCGACCTAGTGAGACCCAGTACTTC. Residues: CASNRPSETQYF.

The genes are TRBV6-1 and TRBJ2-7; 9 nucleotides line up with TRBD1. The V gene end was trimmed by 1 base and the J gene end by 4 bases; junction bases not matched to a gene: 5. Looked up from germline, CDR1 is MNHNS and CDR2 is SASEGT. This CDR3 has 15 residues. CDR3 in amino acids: CASSEGAGTGYEQYF. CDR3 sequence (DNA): TGTGCCAGCAGTGAAGGGGCCGGGACAGGGTACGAGCAGTACTTC.

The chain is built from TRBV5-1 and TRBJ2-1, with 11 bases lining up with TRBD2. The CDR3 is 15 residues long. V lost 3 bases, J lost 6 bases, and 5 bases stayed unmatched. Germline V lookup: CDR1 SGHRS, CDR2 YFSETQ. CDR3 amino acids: CASSSGLAGPNEQFF. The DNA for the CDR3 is TGCGCCAGCAGCTCTGGACTAGCGGGCCCCAATGAGCAGTTCTTC.

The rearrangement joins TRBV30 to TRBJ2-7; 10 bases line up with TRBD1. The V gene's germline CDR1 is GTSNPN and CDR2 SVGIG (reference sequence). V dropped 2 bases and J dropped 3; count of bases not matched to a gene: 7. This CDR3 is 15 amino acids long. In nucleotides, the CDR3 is TGTGCCTGGAGTCCACCGGGACAGGGGCACTACGAGCAGTACTTC. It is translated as CAWSPPGQGHYEQYF. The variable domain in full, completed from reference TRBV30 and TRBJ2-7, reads SQTIHQWPATLVQPVGSPLSLECTVEGTSNPNLYWYRQAAGRGLQLLFYSVGIGQISSEVPQNLSASRPQDRQFILSSKKLLLSDSGFYLCAWSPPGQGHYEQYFGPGTRLTVT.

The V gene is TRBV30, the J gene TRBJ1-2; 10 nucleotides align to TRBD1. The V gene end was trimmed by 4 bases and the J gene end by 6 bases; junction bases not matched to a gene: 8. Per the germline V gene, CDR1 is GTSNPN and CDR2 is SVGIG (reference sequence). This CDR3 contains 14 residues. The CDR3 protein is CAWKLPGQGHGYTF. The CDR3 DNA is TGTGCCTGGAAATTACCGGGACAGGGGCATGGCTACACCTTC.

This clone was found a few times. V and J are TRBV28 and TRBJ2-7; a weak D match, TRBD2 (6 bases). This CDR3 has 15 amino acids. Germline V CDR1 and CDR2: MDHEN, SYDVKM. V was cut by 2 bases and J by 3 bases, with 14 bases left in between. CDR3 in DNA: TGTGCCAGCAGTTTAAAGGACTATCCAAGCTACGAGCAGTACTTC. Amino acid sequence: CASSLKDYPSYEQYF.

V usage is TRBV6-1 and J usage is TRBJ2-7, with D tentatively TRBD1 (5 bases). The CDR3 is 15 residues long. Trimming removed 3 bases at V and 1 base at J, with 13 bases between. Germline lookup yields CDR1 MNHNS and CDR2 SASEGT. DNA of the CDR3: TGTGCCAGCAGTGAGGGGCCTGGCAGTTCCTACGAGCAGTACTTC. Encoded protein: CASSEGPGSSYEQYF.

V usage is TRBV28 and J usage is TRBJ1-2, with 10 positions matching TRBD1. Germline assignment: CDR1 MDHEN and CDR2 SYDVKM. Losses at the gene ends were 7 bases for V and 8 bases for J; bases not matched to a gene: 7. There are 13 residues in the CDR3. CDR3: CASKTTGGYGYTF. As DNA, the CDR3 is TGTGCCAGCAAAACGACAGGGGGCTACGGCTACACCTTC.

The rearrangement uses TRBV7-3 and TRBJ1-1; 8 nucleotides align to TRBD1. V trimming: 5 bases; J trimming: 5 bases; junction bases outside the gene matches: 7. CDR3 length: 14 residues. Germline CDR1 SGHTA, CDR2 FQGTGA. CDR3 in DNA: TGTGCCAGCAGCCGACAGGGGCGCTTGACTGAAGCTTTCTTT. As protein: CASSRQGRLTEAFF. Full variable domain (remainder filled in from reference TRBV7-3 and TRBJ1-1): GAGVSQTPSNKVTEKGKYVELRCDPISGHTALYWYRQSLGQGPEFLIYFQGTGAADDSGLPNDRFFAVRPEGSVSTLKIQRTERGDSAVYLCASSRQGRLTEAFFGQGTRLTVV.

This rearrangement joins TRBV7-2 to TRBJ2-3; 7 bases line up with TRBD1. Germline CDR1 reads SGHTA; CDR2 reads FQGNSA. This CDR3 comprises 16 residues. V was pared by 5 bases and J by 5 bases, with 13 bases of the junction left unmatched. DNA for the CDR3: TGTGCCAGCAGCAGCCACGGAAATTCAGGGGGAGATACGCAGTATTTT. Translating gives CASSSHGNSGGDTQYF.

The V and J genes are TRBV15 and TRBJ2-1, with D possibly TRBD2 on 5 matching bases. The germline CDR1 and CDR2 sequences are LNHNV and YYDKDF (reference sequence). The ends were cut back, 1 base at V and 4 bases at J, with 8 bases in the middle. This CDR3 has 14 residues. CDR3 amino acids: CATSRAGSYNEQFF. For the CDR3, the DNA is TGTGCCACCAGCAGAGCGGGGTCTTACAATGAGCAGTTCTTC.

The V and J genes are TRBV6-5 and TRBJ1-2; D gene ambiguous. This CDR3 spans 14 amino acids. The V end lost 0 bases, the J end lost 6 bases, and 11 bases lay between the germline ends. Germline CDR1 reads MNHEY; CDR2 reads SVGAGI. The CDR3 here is CASSYSAGSDGYTF. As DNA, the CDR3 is TGTGCCAGCAGTTACTCGGCGGGGTCTGATGGCTACACCTTC.